The clone carrying this T cell receptor beta chain was seen once. Germline V gene lookup returns CDR1 SGHRS and CDR2 YFSETQ. V shed 4 bases, J shed 4 bases, and the junction held 11 bases outside the gene matches. The CDR3 covers 16 residues. These data are taken from a study of T cell clones after liver transplantation. Assay: immunoSEQ multiplex PCR; the TCRdb copy retains only in-frame clones and omits some. This sample has some 75,000 clones, with about 80% found just once. The material was CD4+ T cells from blood, obtained before liver transplant. This clonotype was obtained from a human donor who received a liver transplant. The rearrangement joins TRBV5-1 to TRBJ2-7; TRBD2 matches 10 bases. For the CDR3, the DNA is TGCGCCAGCAGCGGGGGGTCTAGCGGGAGTGTGTACGAGCAGTACTTC. It specifies CASSGGSSGSVYEQYF.